This T cell receptor (beta chain) was retrieved from a study of blood T cells in healthy people across ages. As for the study in general: Every two T cells gave about one barcoded beta molecule via template switching.

Isolation yielded PBMCs, at least 6.5 million per sample, in every case. The CDR3 has 14 residues. CDR1 is SEHNR, CDR2 FQNEAQ, per germline (reference sequence). V was cut by 1 base and J by 8 bases, with 13 bases left in between. Using a J-beta primer mix together with a sample-barcoded 5' primer, a second PCR was run for roughly 6 to 11 cycles. TCRdb redid the calling of the 5' RACE reads with MiXCR, one entry per CDR3 protein. Seen here are 1.5 million to 2 million distinct CDR3 sequences, around half observed once, and the top ten hold more than 2%. The clonotype originates from a woman between 40 and 55 years old in good health. The sequenced sample consisted of blood. The rearrangement links TRBV7-9 to TRBJ2-3, with D tentatively TRBD1 (6 bases). This chain's CDR3 is CASSLEQGKGTQYF. For the CDR3, the DNA is TGTGCCAGCAGCTTAGAACAGGGCAAAGGTACGCAGTATTTT.